This T cell receptor beta chain was retrieved from a study of shared clonotypes between healthy human individuals. About the study: Aged 18 to 49, the donors were two women and a few men. Each donor's CD4 naive and CD4 memory cells filled three plates apiece, CD8 naive two, and CD8 memory one.

The germline CDR1 and CDR2 sequences are SGHVS and FNYEAQ. Trimming cost V 6 bases and J 7 bases, with 10 bases left between them. The length of the CDR3 is 12 residues. Donors included only healthy HIV-negative adults lacking recent acute infections or vaccinations. The investigators split CD4+ cells into a CD45RA+ naive subset and a CD45RA-negative memory subset. Repertoires were generated with immunoSEQ multiplex PCR, while TCRdb's copy carries only in-frame clones and drops some. The sample consists of about 2 million clones, about 95% of them appearing once. The specimen was naive CD4+ T cells sorted from blood. The sample's subset: CD45RA+ positively selected. The chain combines TRBV7-6 with TRBJ1-5; D remains unclear. The receptor's source is a man aged 18-30 years in good health. CDR3 residues: CASSSGGQPQHF. The CDR3 region has the DNA TGTGCCAGCAGTTCCGGCGGACAGCCCCAGCATTTT.